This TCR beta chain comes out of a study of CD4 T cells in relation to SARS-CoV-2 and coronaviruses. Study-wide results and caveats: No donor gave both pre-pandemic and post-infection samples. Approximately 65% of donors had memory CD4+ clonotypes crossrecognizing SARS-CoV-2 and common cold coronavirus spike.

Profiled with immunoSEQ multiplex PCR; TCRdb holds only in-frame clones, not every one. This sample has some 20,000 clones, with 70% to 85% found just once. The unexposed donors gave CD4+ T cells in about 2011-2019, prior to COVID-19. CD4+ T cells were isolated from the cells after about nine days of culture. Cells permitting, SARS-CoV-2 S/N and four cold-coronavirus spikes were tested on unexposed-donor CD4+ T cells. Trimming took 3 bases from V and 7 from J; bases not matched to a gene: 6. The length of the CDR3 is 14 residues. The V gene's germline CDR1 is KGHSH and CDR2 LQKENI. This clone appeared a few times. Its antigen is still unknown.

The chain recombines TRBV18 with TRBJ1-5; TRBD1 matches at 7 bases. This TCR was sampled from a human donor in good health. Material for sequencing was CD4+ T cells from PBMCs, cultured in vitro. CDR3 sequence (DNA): TGTGCCAGCTCACCGACAGGGTTACTGCAGCCCCAGCATTTT. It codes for CASSPTGLLQPQHF.